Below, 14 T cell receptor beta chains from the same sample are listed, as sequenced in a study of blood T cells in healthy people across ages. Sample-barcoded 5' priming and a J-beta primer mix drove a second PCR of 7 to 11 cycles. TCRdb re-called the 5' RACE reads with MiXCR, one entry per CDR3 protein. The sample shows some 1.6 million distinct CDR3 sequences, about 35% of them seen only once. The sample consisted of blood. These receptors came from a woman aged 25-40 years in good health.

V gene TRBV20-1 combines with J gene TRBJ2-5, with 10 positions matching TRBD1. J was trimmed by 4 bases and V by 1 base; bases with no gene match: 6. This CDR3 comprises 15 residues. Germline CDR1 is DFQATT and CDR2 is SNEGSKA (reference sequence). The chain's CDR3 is CSARGQGAPPETQYF. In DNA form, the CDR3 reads TGCAGTGCTAGAGGACAGGGGGCGCCCCCAGAGACCCAGTACTTC.

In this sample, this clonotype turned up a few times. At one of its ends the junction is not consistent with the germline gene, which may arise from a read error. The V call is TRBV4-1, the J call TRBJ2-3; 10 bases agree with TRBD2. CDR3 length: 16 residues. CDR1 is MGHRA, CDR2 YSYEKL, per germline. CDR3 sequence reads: CAGSRSLAGVGDTQYF. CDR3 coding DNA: TGCGCCGGCAGCCGGAGCCTAGCGGGAGTTGGAGATACGCAGTATTTT.

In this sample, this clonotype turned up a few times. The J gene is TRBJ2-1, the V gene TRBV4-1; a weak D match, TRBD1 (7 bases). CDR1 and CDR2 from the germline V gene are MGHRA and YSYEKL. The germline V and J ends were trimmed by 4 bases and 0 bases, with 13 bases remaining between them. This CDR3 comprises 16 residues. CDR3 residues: CASSLQGGHSYNEQFF. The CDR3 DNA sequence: TGCGCCAGCAGCCTGCAGGGGGGCCACTCCTACAATGAGCAGTTCTTC.

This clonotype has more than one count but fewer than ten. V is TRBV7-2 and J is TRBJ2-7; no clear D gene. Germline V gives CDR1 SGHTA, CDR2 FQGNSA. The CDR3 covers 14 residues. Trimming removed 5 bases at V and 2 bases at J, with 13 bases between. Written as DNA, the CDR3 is TGTGCCAGCAGCCGAGCCCAGCCTACCTACGAGCAGTACTTC. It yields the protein CASSRAQPTYEQYF.

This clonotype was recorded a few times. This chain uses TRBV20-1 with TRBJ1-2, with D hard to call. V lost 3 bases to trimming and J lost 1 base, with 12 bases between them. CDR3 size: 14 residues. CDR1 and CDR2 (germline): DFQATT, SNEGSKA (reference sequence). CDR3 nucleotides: TGCAGTGCTAGCAATGTCGGCGATAACTATGGCTACACCTTC. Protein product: CSASNVGDNYGYTF.

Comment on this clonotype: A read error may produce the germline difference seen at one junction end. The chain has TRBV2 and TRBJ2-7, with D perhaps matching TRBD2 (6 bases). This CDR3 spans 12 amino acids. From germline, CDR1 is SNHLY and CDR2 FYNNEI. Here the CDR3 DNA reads TGTGCCAGCAGTGAAGCAGGCGGAGGGAGGTCCTTC. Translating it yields CASSEAGGGRSF. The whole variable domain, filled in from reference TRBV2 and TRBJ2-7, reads EPEVTQTPSHQVTQMGQEVILRCVPISNHLYFYWYRQILGQKVEFLVSFYNNEISEKSEIFDDQFSVERPDGSNFTLKIRSTKLEDSAMYFCASSEAGGGRSFGPGTRLTVT.

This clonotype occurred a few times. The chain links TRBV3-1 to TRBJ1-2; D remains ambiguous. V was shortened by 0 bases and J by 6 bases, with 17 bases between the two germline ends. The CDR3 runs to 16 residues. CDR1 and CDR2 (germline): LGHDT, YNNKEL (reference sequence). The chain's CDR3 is CASSQDTRLLQDGYTF. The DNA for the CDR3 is TGTGCCAGCAGCCAAGATACCCGTCTCCTCCAGGATGGCTACACCTTC. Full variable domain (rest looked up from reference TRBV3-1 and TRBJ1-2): DTAVSQTPKYLVTQMGNDKSIKCEQNLGHDTMYWYKQDSKKFLKIMFSYNNKELIINETVPNRFSPKSPDKAHLNLHINSLELGDSAVYFCASSQDTRLLQDGYTFGSGTRLTVV.

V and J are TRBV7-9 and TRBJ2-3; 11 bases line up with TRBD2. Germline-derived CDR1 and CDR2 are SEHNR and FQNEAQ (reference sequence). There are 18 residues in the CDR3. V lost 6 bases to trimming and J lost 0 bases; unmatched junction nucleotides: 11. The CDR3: CASSPGTSGTTSTDTQYF. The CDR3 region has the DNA TGTGCCAGCAGTCCCGGGACTAGCGGAACAACTAGCACAGATACGCAGTATTTT.

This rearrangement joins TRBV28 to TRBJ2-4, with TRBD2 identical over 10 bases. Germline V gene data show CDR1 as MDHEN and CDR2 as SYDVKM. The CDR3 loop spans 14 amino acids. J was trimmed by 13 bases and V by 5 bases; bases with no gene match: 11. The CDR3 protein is CASSPVETSGSQYF. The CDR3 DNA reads TGTGCCAGCAGTCCGGTGGAGACTAGCGGGTCCCAGTACTTC.

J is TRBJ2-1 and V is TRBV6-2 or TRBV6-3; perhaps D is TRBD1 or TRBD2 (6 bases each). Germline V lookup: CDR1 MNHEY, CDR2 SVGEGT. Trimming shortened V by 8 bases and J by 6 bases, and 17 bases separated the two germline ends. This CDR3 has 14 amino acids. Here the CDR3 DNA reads TGTGCCAGCGGCCGACGGGGGCCACCCAATGAGCAGTTCTTC. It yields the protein CASGRRGPPNEQFF.

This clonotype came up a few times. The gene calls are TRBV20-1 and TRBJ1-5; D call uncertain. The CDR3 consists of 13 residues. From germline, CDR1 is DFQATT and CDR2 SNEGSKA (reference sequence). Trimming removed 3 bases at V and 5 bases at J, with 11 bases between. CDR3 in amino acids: CSARWEADQPQHF. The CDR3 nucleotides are TGCAGTGCTAGGTGGGAGGCGGATCAGCCCCAGCATTTT.

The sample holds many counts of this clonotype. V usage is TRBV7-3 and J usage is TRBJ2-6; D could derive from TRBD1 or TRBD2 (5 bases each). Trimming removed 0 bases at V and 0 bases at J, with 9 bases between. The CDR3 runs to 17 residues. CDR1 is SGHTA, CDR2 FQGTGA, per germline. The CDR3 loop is CASSLTGTHSGANVLTF. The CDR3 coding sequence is TGTGCCAGCAGCTTAACGGGGACCCACTCTGGGGCCAACGTCCTGACTTTC.

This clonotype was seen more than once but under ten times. The CDR3 loop reads CASRASGSTTDTQYF. CDR3 coding DNA: TGCGCCAGCAGGGCGAGCGGGTCCACCACAGATACGCAGTATTTT. V and J are TRBV4-1 and TRBJ2-3; maybe TRBD2 (6 bases). V was clipped by 6 bases and J by 2 bases, with 15 bases between them. The CDR3 sequence is 15 residues long. In germline, CDR1 is MGHRA, CDR2 YSYEKL.

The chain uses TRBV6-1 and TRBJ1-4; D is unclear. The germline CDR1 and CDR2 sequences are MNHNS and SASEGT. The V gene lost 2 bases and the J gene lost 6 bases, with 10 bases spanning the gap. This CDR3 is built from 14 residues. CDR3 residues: CASSEKWRDEKLFF. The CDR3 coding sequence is TGTGCCAGCAGTGAAAAATGGCGGGATGAAAAACTGTTTTTT.